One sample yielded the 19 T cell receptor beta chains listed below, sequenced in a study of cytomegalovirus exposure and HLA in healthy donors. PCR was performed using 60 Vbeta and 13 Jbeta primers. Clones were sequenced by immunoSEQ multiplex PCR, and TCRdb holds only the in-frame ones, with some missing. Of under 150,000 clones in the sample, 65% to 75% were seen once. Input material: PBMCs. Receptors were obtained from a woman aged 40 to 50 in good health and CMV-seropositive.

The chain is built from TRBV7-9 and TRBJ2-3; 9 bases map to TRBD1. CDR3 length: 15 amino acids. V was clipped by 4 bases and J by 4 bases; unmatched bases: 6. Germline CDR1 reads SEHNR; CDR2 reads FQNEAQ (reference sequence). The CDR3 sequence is CASSSNRGLADTQYF. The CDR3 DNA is TGTGCCAGCAGCTCAAACAGGGGGCTCGCAGATACGCAGTATTTT.

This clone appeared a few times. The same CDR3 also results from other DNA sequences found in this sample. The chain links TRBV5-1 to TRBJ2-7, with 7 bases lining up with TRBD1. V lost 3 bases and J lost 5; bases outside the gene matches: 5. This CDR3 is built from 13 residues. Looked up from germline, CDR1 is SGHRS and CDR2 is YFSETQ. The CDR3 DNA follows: TGCGCCAGCAGCTCGCACAGGGGCCACGAGCAGTACTTC. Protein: CASSSHRGHEQYF.

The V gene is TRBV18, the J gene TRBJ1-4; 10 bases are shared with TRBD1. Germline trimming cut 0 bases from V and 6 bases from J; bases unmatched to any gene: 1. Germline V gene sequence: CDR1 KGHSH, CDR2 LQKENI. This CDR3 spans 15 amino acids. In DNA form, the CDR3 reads TGTGCCAGCTCACCACCCGGACAGGGGGATGAAAAACTGTTTTTT. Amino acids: CASSPPGQGDEKLFF.

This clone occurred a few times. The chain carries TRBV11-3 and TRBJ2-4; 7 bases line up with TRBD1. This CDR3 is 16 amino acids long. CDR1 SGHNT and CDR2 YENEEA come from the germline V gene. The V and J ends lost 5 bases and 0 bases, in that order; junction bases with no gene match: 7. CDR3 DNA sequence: TGTGCCAGCAGCGCCAACACAGGGGTAGCCAAAAACATTCAGTACTTC. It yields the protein CASSANTGVAKNIQYF.

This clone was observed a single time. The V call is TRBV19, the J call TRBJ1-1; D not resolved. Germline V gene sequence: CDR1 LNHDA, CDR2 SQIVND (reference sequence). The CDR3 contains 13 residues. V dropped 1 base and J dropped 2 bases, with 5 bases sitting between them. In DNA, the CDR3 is TGTGCCAGTAGTATAGCCCATAACACTGAAGCTTTCTTT. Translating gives CASSIAHNTEAFF.

CDR3 coding DNA: TGTGCCAGCGAATCCGGCAATGAGCAGTTCTTC. Translating gives CASESGNEQFF. The rearrangement links TRBV7-9 to TRBJ2-1; D call uncertain. Germline lookup yields CDR1 SEHNR and CDR2 FQNEAQ (reference sequence). The CDR3 runs to 11 residues. V gave up 8 bases and J gave up 6 bases, with 8 bases separating them. The variable domain in full, with the rest retrieved from reference TRBV7-9 and TRBJ2-1, is DTGVSQNPRHKITKRGQNVTFRCDPISEHNRLYWYRQTLGQGPEFLTYFQNEAQLEKSRLLSDRFSAERPKGSFSTLEIQRTEQGDSAMYLCASESGNEQFFGPGTRLTVL.

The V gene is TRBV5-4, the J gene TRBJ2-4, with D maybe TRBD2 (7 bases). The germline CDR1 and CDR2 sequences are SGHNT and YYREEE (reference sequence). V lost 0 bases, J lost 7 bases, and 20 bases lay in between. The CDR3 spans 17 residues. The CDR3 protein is CASSLGPTAGAGNIQYF. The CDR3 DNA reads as TGTGCCAGCAGCTTGGGGCCCACTGCGGGGGCGGGGAACATTCAGTACTTC.

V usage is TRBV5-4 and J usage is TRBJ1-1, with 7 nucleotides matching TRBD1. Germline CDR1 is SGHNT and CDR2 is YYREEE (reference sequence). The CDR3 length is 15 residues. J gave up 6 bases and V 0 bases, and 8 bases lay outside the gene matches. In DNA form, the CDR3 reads TGTGCCAGCAGCTTGGCCGGGACAGACTCGGCTGAAGCTTTCTTT. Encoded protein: CASSLAGTDSAEAFF.

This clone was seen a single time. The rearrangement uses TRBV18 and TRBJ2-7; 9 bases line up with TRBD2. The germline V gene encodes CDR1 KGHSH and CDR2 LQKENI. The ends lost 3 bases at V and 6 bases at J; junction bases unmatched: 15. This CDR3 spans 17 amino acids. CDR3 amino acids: CASSPVLPRGGRFEQYF. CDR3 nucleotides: TGTGCCAGCTCACCGGTCCTCCCGCGGGGGGGCCGGTTCGAGCAGTACTTC.

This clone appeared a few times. The CDR3 spells CASRDSGQGNEQFF. In DNA form, the CDR3 reads TGTGCCAGCAGGGATTCGGGACAGGGCAATGAGCAGTTCTTC. V gene TRBV11-2 combines with J gene TRBJ2-1; TRBD1 matches at 9 bases. In germline, CDR1 is SGHAT, CDR2 FQNNGV. V lost 6 bases, J lost 6 bases, and 6 bases stayed unmatched. This CDR3 region has 14 residues.

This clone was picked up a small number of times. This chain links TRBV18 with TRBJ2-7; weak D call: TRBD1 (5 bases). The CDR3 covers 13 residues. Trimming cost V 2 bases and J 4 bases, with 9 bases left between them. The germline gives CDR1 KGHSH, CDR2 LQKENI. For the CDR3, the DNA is TGTGCCAGCTCACCAGACAGAGAGTACGAGCAGTACTTC. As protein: CASSPDREYEQYF.

The CDR3 spells CASSLAPLETQYF. CDR3 nucleotides: TGTGCCAGCAGCTTAGCCCCACTGGAGACCCAGTACTTC. V usage is TRBV7-9 and J usage is TRBJ2-5, with D unresolved. V lost 0 bases to trimming and J lost 5 bases, with 7 bases between them. Germline CDR1 and CDR2: SEHNR and FQNEAQ (reference sequence). The CDR3 has 13 amino acids.

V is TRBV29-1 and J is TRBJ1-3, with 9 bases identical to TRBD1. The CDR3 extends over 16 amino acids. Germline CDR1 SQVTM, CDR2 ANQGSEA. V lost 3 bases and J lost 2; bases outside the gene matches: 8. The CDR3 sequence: CSVDIRDREAGNTIYF. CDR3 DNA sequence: TGCAGCGTTGATATCCGGGACAGGGAGGCTGGAAACACCATATATTTT.

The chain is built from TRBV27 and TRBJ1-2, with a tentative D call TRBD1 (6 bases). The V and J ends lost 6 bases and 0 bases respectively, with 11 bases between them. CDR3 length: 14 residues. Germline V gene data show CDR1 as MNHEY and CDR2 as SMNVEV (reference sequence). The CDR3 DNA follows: TGTGCCAGCAGGCCGGGACACGCTAACTATGGCTACACCTTC. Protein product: CASRPGHANYGYTF.

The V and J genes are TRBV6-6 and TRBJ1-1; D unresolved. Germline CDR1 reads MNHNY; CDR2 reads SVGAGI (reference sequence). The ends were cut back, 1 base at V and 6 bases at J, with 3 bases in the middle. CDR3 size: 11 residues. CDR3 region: CASSYYSEAFF. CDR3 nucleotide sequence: TGTGCCAGCAGTTACTACTCTGAAGCTTTCTTT.

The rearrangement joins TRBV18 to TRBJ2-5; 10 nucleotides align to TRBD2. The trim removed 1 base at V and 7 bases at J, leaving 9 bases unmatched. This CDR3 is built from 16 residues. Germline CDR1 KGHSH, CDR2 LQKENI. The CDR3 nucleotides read TGTGCCAGCTCACCACGGACTAGCGGAGCCCTCGGGACCCAGTACTTC. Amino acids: CASSPRTSGALGTQYF.

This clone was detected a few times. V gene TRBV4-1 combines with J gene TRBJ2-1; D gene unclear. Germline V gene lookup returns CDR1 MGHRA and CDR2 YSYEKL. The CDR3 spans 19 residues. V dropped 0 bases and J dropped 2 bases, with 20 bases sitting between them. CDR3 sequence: CASSQEVRMRRNPYNEQFF. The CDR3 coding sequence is TGCGCCAGCAGCCAAGAGGTGAGGATGAGGCGGAACCCCTACAATGAGCAGTTCTTC.

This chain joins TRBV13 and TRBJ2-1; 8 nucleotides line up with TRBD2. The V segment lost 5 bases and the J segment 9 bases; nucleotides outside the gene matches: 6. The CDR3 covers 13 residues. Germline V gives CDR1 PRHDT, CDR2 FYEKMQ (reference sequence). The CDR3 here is CASSLGLAGEQFF. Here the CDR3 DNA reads TGTGCCAGCAGCCTCGGACTAGCTGGTGAGCAGTTCTTC.

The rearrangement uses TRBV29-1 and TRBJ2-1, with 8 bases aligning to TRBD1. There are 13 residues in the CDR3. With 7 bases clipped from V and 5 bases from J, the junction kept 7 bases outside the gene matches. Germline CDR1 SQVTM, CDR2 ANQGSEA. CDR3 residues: CSAPPGQDNEQFF. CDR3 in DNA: TGCAGCGCTCCTCCGGGACAGGACAATGAGCAGTTCTTC.